This T cell receptor beta chain emerged from a study of shared clonotypes between healthy human individuals. The assay was immunoSEQ multiplex PCR, and TCRdb's table has in-frame clones only and misses some. The sample holds millions of clones, around nine tenths seen once. Study outcomes and limitations: Across a handful of donors, naive CD4 shared 5% to 6.5%, naive CD8 over 3%, memory CD4 less than 2.5%, memory CD8 approximately 0.4%.

The count of this clone is one. Its target is unknown. The sequencing input was naive CD4+ T cells sorted from blood. Subset of the sample: CD45RA+ positively selected. This clonotype originated in a man aged 18 to 30 in good health.

The CDR3 sequence is CASSRSLAASTDTQYF. The CDR3 coding sequence is TGTGCCAGCAGCCGATCACTAGCGGCGAGCACAGATACGCAGTATTTT. This chain connects TRBV5-6 to TRBJ2-3; 8 bases map to TRBD2. The germline V gene has CDR1 SGHDT and CDR2 YYEEEE. The J segment lost 0 bases and the V segment lost 4 bases, leaving 7 bases of the junction unmatched. The CDR3 totals 16 residues.